This T cell receptor beta chain was obtained from a study of blood T cell repertoires in COVID-19. Whole-study context: Samples taken during acute and convalescent COVID-19 were collected in the United States, Italy and Spain. Sources were T cells, B-cell-depleted T cells, or PBMCs; the material itself was cDNA or gDNA.

The repertoire was sequenced with immunoSEQ multiplex PCR; TCRdb's copy has only in-frame clones and lacks some. This table has about 240,000 clones, 86% appearing once. This TCR was sampled from a man older than 75 with acute or convalescent COVID-19. Source material: peripheral blood.

This CDR3 reads CAISDLDRSSQYF. CDR3 DNA sequence: TGTGCCATCAGTGACCTGGACAGGTCGTCGCAGTACTTC. The chain is built from TRBV10-3 and TRBJ2-7, with 7 bases matching TRBD1. Trimming cost V 3 bases and J 9 bases; bases outside gene matches: 8. CDR3 length equals 13 residues. Germline-derived CDR1 and CDR2 are ENHRY and SYGVKD.